This is a list of T cell receptor beta chains from one sample in a study of beta chain features in type 1 diabetes. TCRdb's table, derived via immunoSEQ multiplex PCR, lists solely in-frame clones and lacks some. The table shows 140,000 or so clones, with 13% occurring only once. The sequenced sample was central memory CD4+ T cells from blood. All receptors derive from a man between 18 and 35 years old with type 1 diabetes. CDR3s include the opening cysteine and the closing phenylalanine or tryptophan. The D gene is left open where the match is weak. Clone size is stated in some rows and not others, as once, few, many or a class when expanded.

cdr3_aa,cdr3_nt,clone_size,j_call,d_call,v_call
CASRQEKLFF,TGTGCCAGCAGGCAAGAAAAACTGTTTTTT,-,TRBJ1-4,-,TRBV28
CASSPGTGLQETQYF,TGCGCCAGCAGCCCCGGGACAGGGCTCCAAGAGACCCAGTACTTC,-,TRBJ2-5,TRBD1,TRBV5-1
CAISPSSGTGGGEQYF,TGTGCCATCAGTCCTAGTAGCGGGACAGGGGGAGGCGAGCAGTACTTC,-,TRBJ2-7,TRBD1,TRBV10-3
CASSTLQTYEQYF,TGCGCCAGCAGCACTCTTCAAACCTACGAGCAGTACTTC,-,TRBJ2-7,-,TRBV4-1
CASSIEWDSYNEQFF,TGTGCCAGCAGCATAGAGTGGGACAGCTACAATGAGCAGTTCTTC,few,TRBJ2-1,TRBD1,TRBV7-2
CASSLLGYSNQPQHF,TGCGCCAGCAGCTTGTTAGGGTATAGCAATCAGCCCCAGCATTTT,-,TRBJ1-5,-,TRBV5-1
CSERGYMGEAFF,TGCAGCGAAAGAGGCTATATGGGTGAAGCTTTCTTT,-,TRBJ1-1,-,TRBV29-1
CASSLGTLNTEAFF,TGCGCCAGCAGCTTGGGGACATTGAACACTGAAGCTTTCTTT,many,TRBJ1-1,-,TRBV5-1
CASSLAGRGPDTEAFF,TGCGCCAGCAGCTTGGCCGGCAGGGGGCCGGATACTGAAGCTTTCTTT,-,TRBJ1-1,TRBD1,TRBV5-1
CASSIYEEQFF,TGCGCCAGCAGCATATATGAGGAGCAGTTCTTC,many,TRBJ2-1,-,TRBV5-1
CASSSRGGQGIELFF,TGTGCCAGCAGTTCGCGTGGGGGCCAGGGGATCGAACTGTTTTTT,-,TRBJ1-4,-,TRBV28
CASGLASYEQYF,TGTGCCAGCGGGCTAGCGTCCTACGAGCAGTACTTC,few,TRBJ2-7,-,TRBV11-2
CSVDPTGSNYGYTF,TGCAGCGTTGATCCGACAGGCAGCAACTATGGCTACACCTTC,few,TRBJ1-2,-,TRBV29-1
CASSSSGTGLTYEQYF,TGTGCCAGCAGTTCCTCTGGGACAGGGCTGACCTACGAGCAGTACTTC,few,TRBJ2-7,TRBD1,TRBV28
CASSLEGRGQFF,TGTGCCAGCAGCTTAGAAGGCAGGGGGCAGTTCTTC,-,TRBJ2-1,-,TRBV7-2
CASSEQGPGYTF,TGTGCCAGCAGCGAACAGGGCCCTGGCTACACCTTC,-,TRBJ1-2,-,TRBV5-4
CASSSPLRGGQETQYF,TGTGCCAGCAGTTCCCCCTTGCGGGGGGGACAAGAGACCCAGTACTTC,-,TRBJ2-5,TRBD2,TRBV6-6
CASSEQGRETQYF,TGTGCCAGCAGCGAACAGGGGAGGGAGACCCAGTACTTC,few,TRBJ2-5,-,TRBV6-5
CASSSQADNEQFF,TGTGCCAGCAGCTCACAGGCGGACAATGAGCAGTTCTTC,few,TRBJ2-1,-,TRBV6-1
CASSSGGANYGYTF,TGTGCCAGCAGCTCCGGGGGAGCTAACTATGGCTACACCTTC,-,TRBJ1-2,-,TRBV6-5
CASSYPLDTQYF,TGTGCCAGCAGTTACCCCTTAGATACGCAGTATTTT,-,TRBJ2-3,-,TRBV6-5
CASSLSTSGSPLHF,TGTGCCAGCAGCCTCTCGACCTCAGGGTCACCCCTCCACTTT,-,TRBJ1-6,-,TRBV28
CASSLQGRGNSPLHF,TGTGCCAGCAGCTTACAAGGCAGGGGTAATTCACCCCTCCACTTT,-,TRBJ1-6,-,TRBV11-2
CASTPITTNEKLFF,TGTGCCAGCACCCCCATTACAACTAATGAAAAACTGTTTTTT,-,TRBJ1-4,-,TRBV7-6
CASRINRGYDNEQFF,TGTGCCAGTAGGATAAACAGGGGTTACGACAATGAGCAGTTCTTC,-,TRBJ2-1,TRBD1,TRBV19
CASSSNTEYEQYF,TGTGCCAGCAGCTCAAACACAGAGTACGAGCAGTACTTC,few,TRBJ2-7,-,TRBV5-4
CASSTTGIEQYF,TGTGCCAGCAGCACTACAGGGATCGAGCAGTACTTC,few,TRBJ2-7,-,TRBV11-2
CASRGQGKSSYEQYF,TGTGCCAGCCGGGGCCAGGGGAAGAGCTCCTACGAGCAGTACTTC,-,TRBJ2-7,-,TRBV2